Below are 10 T cell receptor beta chains sequenced from a single sample in a study of blood T cell repertoires in COVID-19. The data were produced by immunoSEQ multiplex PCR, yet TCRdb's version contains in-frame clones alone and is incomplete. The sample yields tens of thousands of clones, around 77% seen once. The sequenced sample consisted of peripheral blood. The receptors shown here come from a man in his fifties or sixties with acute or convalescent COVID-19.

J is TRBJ2-7 and V is TRBV7-3, with TRBD1 matching over 9 bases. CDR3 length: 13 amino acids. J gave up 7 bases and V 11 bases, and 12 bases lay outside the gene matches. Per the germline V gene, CDR1 is SGHTA and CDR2 is FQGTGA. This chain's CDR3 is CASGAGQGREQYF. The CDR3 DNA follows: TGTGCCTCCGGGGCGGGACAGGGAAGAGAGCAGTACTTC. The variable domain in full, completed from reference TRBV7-3 and TRBJ2-7, reads GAGVSQTPSNKVTEKGKYVELRCDPISGHTALYWYRQSLGQGPEFLIYFQGTGAADDSGLPNDRFFAVRPEGSVSTLKIQRTERGDSAVYLCASGAGQGREQYFGPGTRLTVT.

The chain links TRBV6-4 to TRBJ2-1; 9 bases map to TRBD2. The CDR3 contains 17 residues. Looked up from germline, CDR1 is MRHNA and CDR2 is SNTAGT. Unmatched junction bases numbered 15, after V lost 4 bases and J lost 8 bases. CDR3 sequence reads: CASSATPAGGGAYEQFF. CDR3 bases: TGTGCCAGCAGTGCCACTCCCGCGGGCGGGGGGGCCTATGAGCAGTTCTTC.

The gene calls are TRBV30 and TRBJ1-4; 7 positions match TRBD1. The ends lost 0 bases at V and 0 bases at J; junction bases unmatched: 19. This CDR3 comprises 21 residues. Germline loops: CDR1 GTSNPN, CDR2 SVGIG (reference sequence). CDR3 DNA sequence: TGTGCCTGGAGTGTACCGGTAGGAGGACAGGCCACCTTTGCAACTAATGAAAAACTGTTTTTT. Residues: CAWSVPVGGQATFATNEKLFF.

V and J are TRBV24-1 and TRBJ2-7; 7 bases line up with TRBD1. CDR1 KGHDR and CDR2 SFDVKD come from the germline V gene. CDR3 length: 15 residues. V dropped 3 bases and J dropped 6; count of bases not matched to a gene: 10. This CDR3 is CATSDNAGGMGEQYF. CDR3 nucleotide sequence: TGTGCCACCAGTGATAACGCAGGGGGAATGGGCGAGCAGTACTTC.

This clone was detected only a few times. This sequence joins TRBV2 and TRBJ1-6, with D tentatively TRBD1 (6 bases). The V end was cut by 8 bases, the J end by 6 bases, with 17 bases between. This CDR3 is built from 15 residues. Germline-derived CDR1 and CDR2 are SNHLY and FYNNEI. CDR3 loop: CASESQGKGNSPLHF. CDR3 in DNA: TGTGCCAGCGAATCCCAGGGGAAGGGTAATTCACCCCTCCACTTT.

The chain carries TRBV14 and TRBJ1-2, with a tentative D call TRBD1 (6 bases). Germline-derived CDR1 and CDR2 are SGHDN and FVKESK. Trimming left V 0 bases short and J 5 bases short, with 16 bases between. CDR3 length: 16 residues. The CDR3 nucleotides read TGTGCCAGCAGCCAAGAATTTGCGGGGGGCTCGTATGGCTACACCTTC. Protein product: CASSQEFAGGSYGYTF.

V is TRBV5-4 and J is TRBJ1-1, with a weak D call TRBD1 (6 bases). CDR3 length equals 15 residues. Trimming took off 3 bases at V and 1 base at J, with 13 bases between the two ends. Germline V CDR1 and CDR2: SGHNT, YYREEE (reference sequence). CDR3 loop: CASSYEPTGNTEAFF. The CDR3 nucleotides are TGTGCCAGCAGCTACGAACCGACAGGGAACACTGAAGCTTTCTTT.

The CDR3 loop is CASSLADRANSPLHF. The CDR3 DNA sequence: TGTGCCAGCAGCTTAGCCGACAGGGCTAATTCACCCCTCCACTTT. The rearrangement links TRBV11-2 to TRBJ1-6, with 7 bases identical to TRBD1. This CDR3 has 15 residues. V trimming: 1 base; J trimming: 6 bases; junction bases outside the gene matches: 3. Germline V gene lookup returns CDR1 SGHAT and CDR2 FQNNGV.

This clone was found once. The chain recombines TRBV19 with TRBJ1-4, with D unresolved. Germline V CDR1 and CDR2: LNHDA, SQIVND (reference sequence). V lost 5 bases to trimming and J lost 0 bases, with 13 bases between them. This CDR3 has 16 residues. The CDR3 loop reads CASSRLPSATNEKLFF. The CDR3 DNA reads as TGTGCCAGTAGTCGACTTCCCTCCGCAACTAATGAAAAACTGTTTTTT.

This chain links TRBV18 with TRBJ2-6; TRBD1 aligns across 8 bases. This CDR3 region has 17 residues. The V segment lost 6 bases and the J segment 0 bases; nucleotides outside the gene matches: 7. The germline CDR1 and CDR2 sequences are KGHSH and LQKENI. The CDR3 sequence: CASSPGQASSGANVLTF. The CDR3 nucleotides read TGTGCCAGCTCCCCGGGACAGGCTTCCTCTGGGGCCAACGTCCTGACTTTC. The full variable domain, its missing parts supplied by reference TRBV18 and TRBJ2-6, is NAGVMQNPRHLVRRRGQEARLRCSPMKGHSHVYWYRQLPEEGLKFMVYLQKENIIDESGMPKERFSAEFPKEGPSILRIQQVVRGDSAAYFCASSPGQASSGANVLTFGAGSRLTVL.